Ten or more counts support the clone carrying this T cell receptor beta chain. What it binds is not known. This CDR3 contains 17 residues. CDR1 is SGHVS, CDR2 FQNEAQ, per germline. The junction had 2 bases not matched to a gene; V was cut back by 3 bases and J by 0 bases. These data come from a study of T cell repertoires in cytomegalovirus infection. Across the whole study: Shared public TCR beta signatures pointed to both CMV infection and a matching HLA type. Study results and caveats: Adding up the frequency of public TCR beta families identified people who carried CMV plus the relevant HLA. HLA-C-restricted TCR beta clonotypes specific for CMV led the ex vivo response.

TCRdb ran MiXCR on the reads and lists one entry per CDR3 protein. Of some 400,000 distinct CDR3 sequences in the sample, around 18% were seen once. This receptor was taken from a human donor in good health (CMV status not recorded). Some clones in this sample may be carry-over from other donors' samples. The sample was PBMCs. The chain uses TRBV7-8 and TRBJ2-5; 15 bases line up with TRBD2. CDR3 sequence reads: CASSFGTSGGYQETQYF. CDR3 nucleotide sequence: TGTGCCAGCAGCTTCGGGACTAGCGGGGGGTACCAAGAGACCCAGTACTTC.